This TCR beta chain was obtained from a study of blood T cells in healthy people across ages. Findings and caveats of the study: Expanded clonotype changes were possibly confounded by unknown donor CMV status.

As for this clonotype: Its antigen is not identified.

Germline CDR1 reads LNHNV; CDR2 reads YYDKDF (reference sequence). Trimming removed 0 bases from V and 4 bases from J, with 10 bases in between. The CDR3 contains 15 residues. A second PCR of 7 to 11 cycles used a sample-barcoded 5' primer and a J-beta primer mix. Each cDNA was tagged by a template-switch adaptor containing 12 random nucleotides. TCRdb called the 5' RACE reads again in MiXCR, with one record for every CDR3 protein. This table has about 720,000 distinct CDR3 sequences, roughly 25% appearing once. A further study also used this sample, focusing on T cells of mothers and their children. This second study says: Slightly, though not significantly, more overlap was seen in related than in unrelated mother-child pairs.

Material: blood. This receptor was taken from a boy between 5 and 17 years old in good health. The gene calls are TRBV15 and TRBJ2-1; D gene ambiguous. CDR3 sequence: CATSRERAWYNEQFF. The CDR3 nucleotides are TGTGCCACCAGCAGAGAACGGGCATGGTACAATGAGCAGTTCTTC.